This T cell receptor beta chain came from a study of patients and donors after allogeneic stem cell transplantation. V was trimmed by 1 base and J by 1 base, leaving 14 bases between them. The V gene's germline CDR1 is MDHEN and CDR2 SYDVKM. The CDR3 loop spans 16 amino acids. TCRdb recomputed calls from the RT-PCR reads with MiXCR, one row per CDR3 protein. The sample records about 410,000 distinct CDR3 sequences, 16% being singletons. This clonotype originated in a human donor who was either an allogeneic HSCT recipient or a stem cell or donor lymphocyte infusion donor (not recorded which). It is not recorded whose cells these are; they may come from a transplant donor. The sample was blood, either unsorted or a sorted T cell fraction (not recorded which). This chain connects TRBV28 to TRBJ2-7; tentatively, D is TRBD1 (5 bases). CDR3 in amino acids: CASSLSVARVSYEQYF. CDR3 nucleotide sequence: TGTGCCAGCAGTTTATCAGTGGCCAGGGTATCCTACGAGCAGTACTTC.